The 11 T cell receptor beta chains below were found in one sample sequenced in a study of blood T cell repertoires in COVID-19. Using immunoSEQ multiplex PCR, the repertoire was profiled, and TCRdb retains in-frame clones only, with some absent. The sample yields some 300,000 clones, just under 90% seen once. Sequenced input: peripheral blood. All receptors derive from a woman in her forties or fifties with COVID-19, enrolled during active disease.

The chain joins TRBV19 to TRBJ2-7, with TRBD1 matching over 7 bases. CDR3 length: 14 amino acids. The germline gives CDR1 LNHDA, CDR2 SQIVND (reference sequence). V shed 3 bases and J 3 bases; nucleotides not matched to a gene: 5. CDR3 amino acids: CASSIIGGFYEQYF. CDR3 in DNA: TGTGCCAGTAGTATTATAGGGGGCTTCTACGAGCAGTACTTC.

This sequence joins TRBV5-1 and TRBJ2-2, with D perhaps matching TRBD1 (5 bases). This CDR3 has 18 residues. Germline CDR1 and CDR2: SGHRS and YFSETQ. Trimming pared 4 bases from V and 0 bases from J, leaving 19 bases between. CDR3 protein: CASSKRVGALSNTGELFF. DNA for the CDR3: TGCGCCAGCAGCAAGCGTGTAGGGGCGCTTTCGAACACCGGGGAGCTGTTTTTT.

The chain has TRBV15 and TRBJ2-2, with 13 bases matching TRBD2. V dropped 5 bases and J dropped 2; count of bases not matched to a gene: 8. Looked up from germline, CDR1 is LNHNV and CDR2 is YYDKDF (reference sequence). This CDR3 spans 18 amino acids. The CDR3 region has the DNA TGTGCCACCAGCCGCCTAAGGGGACTAGCGGGAAACACCGGGGAGCTGTTTTTT. The encoded protein is CATSRLRGLAGNTGELFF. The full variable domain, in which reference TRBV15 and TRBJ2-2 provide the parts outside the CDR3, is DAMVIQNPRYQVTQFGKPVTLSCSQTLNHNVMYWYQQKSSQAPKLLFHYYDKDFNNEADTPDNFQSRRPNTSFCFLDIRSPGLGDTAMYLCATSRLRGLAGNTGELFFGEGSRLTVL.

The chain recombines TRBV3-1 (or the pseudogene TRBV3-2) with TRBJ1-2; D remains ambiguous. V shed 1 base and J shed 0 bases, with 6 bases lying between them. The CDR3 sequence is 14 residues long. Germline values: CDR1 LGHDT, CDR2 YNNKEL (reference sequence). The CDR3 nucleotides are TGTGCCAGCAGCCAAGTAGACTCTAACTATGGCTACACCTTC. Its translation: CASSQVDSNYGYTF.

The J gene is TRBJ2-3, the V gene TRBV7-6, with a possible D match to TRBD1 (6 bases). Germline V gene sequence: CDR1 SGHVS, CDR2 FNYEAQ. The CDR3 covers 15 residues. V lost 5 bases and J 0 bases, leaving 12 bases between the germline ends. The CDR3 loop is CASSLTGFSTDTQYF. CDR3 nucleotides: TGTGCCAGCAGCCTTACAGGGTTCAGCACAGATACGCAGTATTTT.

This clone was counted a single time. The V and J genes are TRBV7-2 and TRBJ2-5; 8 nucleotides agree with TRBD1. Germline V gives CDR1 SGHTA, CDR2 FQGNSA. Trimming removed 4 bases from V and 4 bases from J; junction bases left unmatched: 5. CDR3 length equals 14 residues. This chain's CDR3 is CASSSGQGRETQYF. The CDR3 DNA reads as TGTGCCAGCAGCTCTGGACAGGGCCGAGAGACCCAGTACTTC.

V is TRBV28 and J is TRBJ1-6; possible D gene TRBD1, 5 bases. Germline V gene data show CDR1 as MDHEN and CDR2 as SYDVKM. V lost 6 bases and J lost 0, with 18 bases in between. The CDR3 contains 18 residues. Here the CDR3 reads CASSLPHLDSSYNSPLHF. The CDR3 nucleotides read TGTGCCAGCAGCCTCCCCCACCTCGACAGCTCCTATAATTCACCCCTCCACTTT. Drawing the rest from reference TRBV28 and TRBJ1-6, the complete variable domain is DVKVTQSSRYLVKRTGEKVFLECVQDMDHENMFWYRQDPGLGLRLIYFSYDVKMKEKGDIPEGYSVSREKKERFSLILESASTNQTSMYLCASSLPHLDSSYNSPLHFGNGTRLTVT.

This chain joins TRBV18 and TRBJ2-7, with 7 nucleotides matching TRBD1. The CDR3 is 14 amino acids. Trimming removed 4 bases from V and 1 base from J; junction bases left unmatched: 4. Germline CDR1 reads KGHSH; CDR2 reads LQKENI. The CDR3 DNA reads as TGTGCCAGCTCACGGGTACAGGGGTCCTACGAGCAGTACTTC. The encoded protein is CASSRVQGSYEQYF.

This clone was observed at least ten times. The rearrangement joins TRBV6-4 to TRBJ2-3, with 9 bases fitting TRBD1. This CDR3 is built from 15 residues. The germline V gene has CDR1 MRHNA and CDR2 SNTAGT. V dropped 6 bases and J dropped 3; count of bases not matched to a gene: 7. The chain's CDR3 is CASSDLTGGTDTQYF. The DNA for the CDR3 is TGTGCCAGCAGCGACCTGACAGGGGGGACAGATACGCAGTATTTT.

The chain employs TRBV2 and TRBJ2-7; weak D call: TRBD2 (6 bases). The CDR3 is 15 residues long. The germline V gene encodes CDR1 SNHLY and CDR2 FYNNEI. V lost 1 base and J 5 bases, leaving 15 bases between the germline ends. The CDR3 nucleotides are TGTGCCAGCAGTGAAGTGGAGGGGAAAAGGAACGAGCAGTACTTC. It codes for CASSEVEGKRNEQYF.

V usage is TRBV4-1 and J usage is TRBJ1-5; 9 bases agree with TRBD1. CDR3 size: 18 residues. Germline-derived CDR1 and CDR2 are MGHRA and YSYEKL. The J segment lost 2 bases and the V segment lost 1 base, leaving 9 bases of the junction unmatched. The CDR3 loop reads CASSQAPGQGFGNQPQHF. The CDR3 nucleotides are TGCGCCAGCAGCCAAGCCCCGGGACAGGGCTTTGGCAATCAGCCCCAGCATTTT.